This T cell receptor (beta chain) was identified during a study of T cell changes during pregnancy in multiple sclerosis. This table comes from immunoSEQ multiplex PCR, and its TCRdb copy is limited to in-frame clones, with some not included. The table lists around 45,000 clones, about 91% of them singletons. This CDR3 has 12 amino acids. Germline loops: CDR1 KGHSH, CDR2 LQKENI. Trimming took off 3 bases at V and 6 bases at J, with 8 bases between the two ends. The chain couples TRBV18 to TRBJ1-2; D remains unclear. The clonotype comes from a female donor in good health, enrolled as a control in a pregnancy study. The source material was CD4+ T cells from peripheral blood mononuclear cells, sampled in the second trimester of pregnancy. The CDR3 DNA reads TGTGCCAGCTCACCTACAGTTGATGGCTACACCTTC. Translated: CASSPTVDGYTF.